The entry below gives a single T cell receptor beta chain sequence along with its context. Authors' data handling: Nucleated cell number was recorded as an estimate derived from reference gene primer amplification. Repertoires were generated with immunoSEQ multiplex PCR, while TCRdb's copy carries only in-frame clones and drops some. That table gives V, J and clone size, and the DNA gave D and trimming. The sample shows over 45,000 clones, about 75% of them seen only once. Trimming pared 5 bases from V and 4 bases from J, leaving 11 bases between. Germline CDR1 SGHTA, CDR2 FQGTGA. This CDR3 comprises 13 residues. The data belong to a study of blood T cell repertoires in COVID-19. Looking at the study overall: Italy, Spain and the United States were the sources of the convalescent and acute COVID-19 samples.

Sequencing input: peripheral blood. This receptor was obtained from a man in his fifties or sixties with active or convalescent COVID-19. The rearrangement joins TRBV7-3 to TRBJ1-1, with D possibly being TRBD1 (5 bases). CDR3 nucleotide sequence: TGTGCCAGCAGCCGCAGGGCCGGCACTGAAGCTTTCTTT. It is translated as CASSRRAGTEAFF.